This T cell receptor beta chain stems from a study of T cells in Graves' hyperthyroidism and ophthalmopathy. This clonotype has only a few counts. Amplified TCR beta CDR3 regions came from RNA transcripts. HTBI primers drove first-round RT-PCR of the TCR CDR3. One entry per CDR3 protein, called by TCRdb with MiXCR from the multiplex PCR reads. In the table there are around 370,000 distinct CDR3 sequences, approximately 17% of which are singletons. This CDR3 spans 18 amino acids. Germline CDR1 and CDR2: SEHNR and FQNEAQ (reference sequence). V lost 5 bases and J lost 0; bases outside the gene matches: 13.

The clonotype was recovered from a man between 18 and 29 years old with Graves' ophthalmopathy. Sequenced: blood. J is TRBJ2-1 and V is TRBV7-9, with 7 bases that match TRBD1. CDR3 in DNA: TGTGCCAGCAGCGCAGGGGGACCGCCAATTAGCTCCTACAATGAGCAGTTCTTC. As protein: CASSAGGPPISSYNEQFF.